Judged by abundance, the clone carrying this TCR beta chain is medium-sized (0.01 to 0.1%). The data derive from a study of neurological immune-mediated disorders. There are 18 residues in the CDR3. Germline V gene sequence: CDR1 DFQATT, CDR2 SNEGSKA (reference sequence). Losses at the gene ends were 1 base for V and 2 bases for J; bases not matched to a gene: 10. TCRdb recomputed calls from the 5' RACE reads with MiXCR, one row per CDR3 protein. The sample has some 15,000 distinct CDR3 sequences; under 4% are singletons. The clonotype was recovered from a woman in her thirties or forties in good health. This rearrangement joins TRBV20-1 to TRBJ2-4; 11 bases are shared with TRBD2. The sample consisted of CD8+ T cells from blood. The CDR3 nucleotides read TGCAGTGCTAGAGGGGCCCCAACTAGCGGGAGAACCAAAAACATTCAGTACTTC. It is translated as CSARGAPTSGRTKNIQYF.